Below are 4 T cell receptor beta chains sequenced from a single sample in a study of blood T cell repertoires in COVID-19. Sequenced by immunoSEQ multiplex PCR; TCRdb stores in-frame clones only, minus some. The sample records more than 250,000 clones, around 91% being singletons. The material sequenced was PBMCs or T cells enriched from blood (not recorded which). The receptors shown here come from a woman under 30 with acute COVID-19.

The chain links TRBV6-5 to TRBJ1-1; 10 bases are shared with TRBD1. Germline V gene lookup returns CDR1 MNHEY and CDR2 SVGAGI. CDR3 length equals 15 residues. Germline trimming cut 2 bases from V and 2 bases from J; bases unmatched to any gene: 2. CDR3 sequence: CASSYGTGDNTEAFF. CDR3 nucleotide sequence: TGTGCCAGCAGTTACGGGACAGGGGATAACACTGAAGCTTTCTTT.

The chain joins TRBV2 to TRBJ1-4; possible D gene TRBD1, 5 bases. The ends were cut back, 0 bases at V and 8 bases at J, with 13 bases in the middle. Germline CDR1 and CDR2: SNHLY and FYNNEI. The CDR3 sequence is 15 residues long. In DNA, the CDR3 is TGTGCCAGCAGTGAAGCGCTTAAGGGGAGGGAAAAACTGTTTTTT. Its translation is CASSEALKGREKLFF.

The V and J genes are TRBV29-1 and TRBJ1-3; tentative D call: TRBD1 (6 bases). V was cut by 1 base and J by 7 bases, with 20 bases left in between. CDR3 length: 16 amino acids. Germline loops: CDR1 SQVTM, CDR2 ANQGSEA. The CDR3 loop reads CSVEGGGPSQGNTIYF. In DNA, the CDR3 is TGCAGCGTTGAAGGAGGGGGACCCTCTCAAGGGAACACCATATATTTT.

The DNA of the CDR3 is TGTGCCACCAGCAGGGCTAGCGGGGTGAACACCGGGGAGCTGTTTTTT. Translating it yields CATSRASGVNTGELFF. V and J are TRBV15 and TRBJ2-2; 9 nucleotides align to TRBD2. V was clipped by 3 bases and J by 1 base; unmatched bases: 3. The CDR3 totals 16 residues. CDR1 LNHNV and CDR2 YYDKDF come from the germline V gene (reference sequence).